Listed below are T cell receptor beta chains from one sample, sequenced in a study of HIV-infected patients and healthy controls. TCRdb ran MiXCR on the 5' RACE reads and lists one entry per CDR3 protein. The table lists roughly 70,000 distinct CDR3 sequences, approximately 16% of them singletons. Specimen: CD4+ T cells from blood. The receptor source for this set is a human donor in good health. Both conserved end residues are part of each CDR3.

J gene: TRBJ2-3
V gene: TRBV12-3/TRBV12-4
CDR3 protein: CASTRGLAGDTQYF

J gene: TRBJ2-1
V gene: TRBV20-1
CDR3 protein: CRTRLAQFF

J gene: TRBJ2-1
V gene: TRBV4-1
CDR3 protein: CASRLTYRAVEQFF

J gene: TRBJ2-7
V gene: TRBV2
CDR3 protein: CASARLGEQYF

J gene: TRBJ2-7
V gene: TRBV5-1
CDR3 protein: CASSLGRTSGSGREQYF

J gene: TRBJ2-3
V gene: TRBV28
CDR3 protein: CASRPTGPNTQYF

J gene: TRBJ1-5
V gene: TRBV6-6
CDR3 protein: CATGSASNQPQHF

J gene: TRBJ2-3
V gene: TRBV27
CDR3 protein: CASSLYSSDTQYF

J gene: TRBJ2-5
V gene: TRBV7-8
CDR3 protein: CASSLGPASMLGQETQYF

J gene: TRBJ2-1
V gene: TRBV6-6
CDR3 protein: CASSNPKLAVPFNEQFF

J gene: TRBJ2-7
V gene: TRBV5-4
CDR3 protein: CASSLDRGTYEQYF

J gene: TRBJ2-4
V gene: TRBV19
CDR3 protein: CASSILWTSGRVTKNIQYF

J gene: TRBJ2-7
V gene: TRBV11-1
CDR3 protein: CASSFPAGPTYEQYF

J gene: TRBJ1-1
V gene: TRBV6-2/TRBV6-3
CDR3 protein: CASSYEGTGIRMNTEAFF

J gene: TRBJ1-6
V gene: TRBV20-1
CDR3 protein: CSGTTGLGSPLHF

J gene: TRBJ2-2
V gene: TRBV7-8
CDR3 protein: CASRSQGSGGPGELFF

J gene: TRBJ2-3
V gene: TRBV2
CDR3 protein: CASSEGDTQYF

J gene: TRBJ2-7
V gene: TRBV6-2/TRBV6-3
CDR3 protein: CASSPRWGASYEQYF

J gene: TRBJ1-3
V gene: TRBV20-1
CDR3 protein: CSARMHGTGRFSGNTIYF

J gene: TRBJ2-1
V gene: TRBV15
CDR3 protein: CATSPLTSSYNEQFF

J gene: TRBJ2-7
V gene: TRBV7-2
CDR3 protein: CASSLASGSWTYF

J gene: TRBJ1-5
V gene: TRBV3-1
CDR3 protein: CASSVGQPQANQPQHF

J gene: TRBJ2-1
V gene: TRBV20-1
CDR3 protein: CSAKTPTPGLANEQFF

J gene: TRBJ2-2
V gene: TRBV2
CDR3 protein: CASNLASGIVNTGELFF

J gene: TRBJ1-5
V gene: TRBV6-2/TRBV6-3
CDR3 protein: CASSRTGAGLSSQPQHF

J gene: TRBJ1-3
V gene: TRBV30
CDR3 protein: CAWSVQGGGNTIYF

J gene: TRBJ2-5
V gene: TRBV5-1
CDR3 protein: CASSPRDRGSQYF

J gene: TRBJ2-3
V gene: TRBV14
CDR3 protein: CASSQGIRGTQYF

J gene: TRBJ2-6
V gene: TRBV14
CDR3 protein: CASSQAGTGIPGANVLTF

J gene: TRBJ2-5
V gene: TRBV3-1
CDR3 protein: CASSQGPSGRKTQYF

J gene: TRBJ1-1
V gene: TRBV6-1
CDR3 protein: CASSEVLWAKEVKAFF

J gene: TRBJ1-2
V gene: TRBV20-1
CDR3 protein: CSARDRWEGTYGYTF

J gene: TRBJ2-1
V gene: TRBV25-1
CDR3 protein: CASSDYNEQFF

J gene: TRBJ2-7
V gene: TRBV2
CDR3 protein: CASSVSSTGGYEQYF

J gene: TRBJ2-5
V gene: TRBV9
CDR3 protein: CASSVEGSWSQETQYF